This T cell receptor (beta chain) comes out of a study of control samples from healthy donors and cancer patients (TCRdb year 2020). Comments on this clone: The target of this receptor is not known. No qualities accompany the bases; no much larger clone lies one base away.

The germline V gene (reference sequence) provides CDR1 MNHEY and CDR2 SMNVEV. Deletion took 5 bases off V and 1 base off J, with a span of 12 bases between the germline ends. The cysteine opens and the phenylalanine closes a CDR3 of 14 amino acids. Only the CDR3 region is kept as DNA, spanning 42 bases read in frame from base 1. Library prep was done by the immunoSEQ multiplex PCR assay. The source is immuneACCESS, and TCRdb retained only in-frame sequences with V and J called. Part of the clones is not carried over; for the studies checked, unresolved V genes explain less than half of this, and the remainder is unexplained. The table for this sample lists about 98,000 clones; roughly 86% of them were counted only once. The top ten constitute 1.5% to 2.5% of the sample.

Sequenced input: blood. This TCR came from a man aged 55 to 70 in good health. The sequence is built from TRBV27 and TRBJ2-7; the D gene assignment is ambiguous. The nucleotides are TGTGCCAGCAGTGTAGGCCCTAGGTCCTACGAGCAGTACTTC. Its translation reads: CASSVGPRSYEQYF.